The clone carrying this T cell receptor beta chain was counted many times. This could be a read error, since a much larger clone is one nucleotide away. Trimming left V 5 bases short and J 2 bases short, with 3 bases between. CDR1 and CDR2 (germline): SEHNR, FQNEAQ (reference sequence). This CDR3 comprises 11 residues. Amplified regions were TCR beta CDR3 sequences from RNA transcripts. In the first-round RT-PCR of the TCR CDR3, the HTBI primer set was used. Each CDR3 protein is one row after TCRdb ran MiXCR on the multiplex PCR reads. The data hold approximately 400,000 distinct CDR3 sequences, with approximately 15% observed a single time. The sample originates from a study of T cells in Graves' hyperthyroidism and ophthalmopathy. Study-wide context: Peripheral blood was acquired at first diagnosis, ahead of any therapy whatsoever.

The sequenced sample consisted of blood. This TCR was sampled from a woman aged 55 to 70 with Graves' hyperthyroidism. J is TRBJ1-1 and V is TRBV7-9; D unclear. The CDR3 here is CASSHNTEAFF. The CDR3 region has the DNA TGTGCCAGCAGCCATAACACTGAAGCTTTCTTT.